The 10 T cell receptor beta chains reported below all come from one sample, sequenced in a study of neurological immune-mediated disorders. Described time point: technical triplicate 1. Each CDR3 protein is one row after TCRdb ran MiXCR on the 5' RACE reads. The table has around 37,000 distinct CDR3 sequences, over 8.5% seen once; the top ten hold roughly 4%. The specimen was PBMCs. Every receptor here comes from a man aged 60 to 69 with HTLV-1-associated myelopathy (HAM/TSP).

The chain combines TRBV25-1 with TRBJ2-1, with 8 positions matching TRBD1. Losses at the gene ends were 0 bases for V and 6 bases for J; bases not matched to a gene: 7. The CDR3 has 16 residues. Germline loops: CDR1 MGHDK, CDR2 SYGVNS. This CDR3 is CASSEYGQGAGNEQFF. In nucleotides, the CDR3 is TGTGCCAGCAGTGAATACGGGCAGGGGGCAGGCAATGAGCAGTTCTTC.

This clonotype was observed many times. The chain recombines TRBV29-1 with TRBJ2-1, with D perhaps TRBD1 (5 bases). Trimming pared 3 bases from V and 7 bases from J, leaving 10 bases between. The V gene's germline CDR1 is SQVTM and CDR2 ANQGSEA. The CDR3 spans 12 residues. CDR3 in DNA: TGCAGCGTTGAGGCCAGGGTGAATGAGCAGTTCTTC. As protein: CSVEARVNEQFF.

This clonotype was counted many times. The chain employs TRBV7-9 and TRBJ2-7, with 8 bases aligning to TRBD2. The CDR3 has 14 amino acids. The germline V gene encodes CDR1 SEHNR and CDR2 FQNEAQ (reference sequence). V shed 5 bases, J shed 5 bases, and the junction held 8 bases outside the gene matches. The CDR3: CASSRSGTSHEQYF. CDR3 coding DNA: TGTGCCAGCAGCCGATCCGGGACTAGTCACGAGCAGTACTTC.

In this sample, this clonotype turned up many times. The gene calls are TRBV7-2 and TRBJ1-5; no clear D gene. CDR1 is SGHTA, CDR2 FQGNSA, per germline. V lost 2 bases to trimming and J lost 7 bases, with 12 bases between them. This CDR3 region has 14 residues. For the CDR3, the DNA is TGTGCCAGCAGCTTATGGGGATACGAGCAGCCCCAGCATTTT. It is translated as CASSLWGYEQPQHF.

This clonotype appeared many times. J is TRBJ2-7 and V is TRBV28, with TRBD1 as a possible D gene (5 bases). V lost 4 bases and J lost 3, with 10 bases in between. The germline V gene encodes CDR1 MDHEN and CDR2 SYDVKM. The CDR3 length is 13 residues. The chain's CDR3 is CASSSPQDYEQYF. The CDR3 coding sequence is TGTGCCAGCAGTTCGCCACAGGACTACGAGCAGTACTTC.

This clonotype appeared many times. The rearrangement links TRBV29-1 to TRBJ2-7, with TRBD1 matching 9 bases. V lost 4 bases to trimming and J lost 5 bases; unmatched junction nucleotides: 6. This CDR3 has 13 residues. Germline CDR1 SQVTM, CDR2 ANQGSEA. The CDR3 nucleotides read TGCAGCGTTGTTGGGACAGGGAGCAACGAGCAGTACTTC. As protein: CSVVGTGSNEQYF.

This clonotype appeared many times. The rearrangement joins TRBV29-1 to TRBJ2-3, with 11 bases matching TRBD1. The V segment lost 3 bases and the J segment 4 bases; nucleotides outside the gene matches: 3. Germline V CDR1 and CDR2: SQVTM, ANQGSEA. The CDR3 runs 14 residues. The CDR3 region is CSVEPGQGADTQYF. The CDR3 region has the DNA TGCAGCGTTGAGCCGGGACAGGGGGCAGATACGCAGTATTTT.

This clonotype was detected ten times or more. The chain links TRBV3-1 to TRBJ2-5; TRBD1 matches 12 bases. Germline V gene lookup returns CDR1 LGHDT and CDR2 YNNKEL (reference sequence). The CDR3 loop spans 17 amino acids. After removal of 4 bases from V and 4 bases from J, the junction contained 10 bases not matched to a gene. The CDR3 DNA follows: TGTGCCAGCAGCCCCCGGGACAGGGGGCTGGGGGGAGAGACCCAGTACTTC. Translating it yields CASSPRDRGLGGETQYF.

At least ten counts were recorded for this clonotype. This chain joins TRBV5-1 and TRBJ2-1; 10 nucleotides align to TRBD2. The germline V gene encodes CDR1 SGHRS and CDR2 YFSETQ. CDR3 length: 14 residues. V was pared by 1 base and J by 15 bases, with 10 bases of the junction left unmatched. CDR3 sequence: CASSLTPTSGILFF. CDR3 DNA: TGCGCCAGCAGCTTGACTCCTACTAGCGGGATATTGTTCTTC.

This clonotype appeared many times. The V gene is TRBV18, the J gene TRBJ2-5; unclear D gene. V dropped 4 bases and J dropped 5 bases, with 14 bases sitting between them. Germline values: CDR1 KGHSH, CDR2 LQKENI. The CDR3 spans 14 residues. The CDR3 DNA is TGTGCCAGCTCACTAGCCACAGATTGGGAGACCCAGTACTTC. Protein product: CASSLATDWETQYF.